The sequence of this TCR beta chain was determined in a study of T cell responses to AZD1222 COVID-19 vaccine. General study points: Reports indicate that nearly half of spike-specific TCRs are directed at unmutated variant regions. Just a handful of AZD1222 recipients tested seropositive at baseline. Donors in the cohort were predominantly white British and more often female, and clonal diversity was possibly underestimated.

Worth noting for this clone: Its specificity is not known.

Per the germline V gene, CDR1 is LNHDA and CDR2 is SQIVND (reference sequence). The CDR3 runs to 15 residues. The V end lost 5 bases, the J end lost 4 bases, and 17 bases lay between the germline ends. Profiled with immunoSEQ multiplex PCR; TCRdb holds only in-frame clones, not every one. The table lists 110,000 to 150,000 clones, 85% to 95% of them singletons. The rearrangement uses TRBV19 and TRBJ1-2, with D possibly being TRBD1 (6 bases). The sequence was collected from an adult in good health. The specimen comprised peripheral blood, sampled on day 0 of AZD1222 vaccination. The CDR3: CASSSTGKLPYGYTF. CDR3 bases: TGTGCCAGTAGTTCCACAGGGAAATTGCCCTATGGCTACACCTTC.